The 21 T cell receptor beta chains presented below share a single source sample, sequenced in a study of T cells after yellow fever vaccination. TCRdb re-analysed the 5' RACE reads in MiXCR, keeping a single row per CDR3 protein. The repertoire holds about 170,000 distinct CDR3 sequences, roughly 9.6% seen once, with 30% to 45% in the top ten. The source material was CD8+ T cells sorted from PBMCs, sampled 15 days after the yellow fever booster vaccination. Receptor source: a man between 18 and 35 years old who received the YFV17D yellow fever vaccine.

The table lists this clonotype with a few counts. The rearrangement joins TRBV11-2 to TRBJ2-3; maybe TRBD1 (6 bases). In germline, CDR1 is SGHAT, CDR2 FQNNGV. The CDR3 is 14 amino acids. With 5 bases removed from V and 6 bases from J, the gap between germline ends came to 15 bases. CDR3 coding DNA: TGTGCCAGCAGCCGAACCACAGGGACGGATACGCAGTATTTT. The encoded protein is CASSRTTGTDTQYF. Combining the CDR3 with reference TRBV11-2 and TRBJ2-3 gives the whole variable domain EAGVAQSPRYKIIEKRQSVAFWCNPISGHATLYWYQQILGQGPKLLIQFQNNGVVDDSQLPKDRFSAERLKGVDSTLKIQPAKLEDSAVYLCASSRTTGTDTQYFGPGTRLTVL.

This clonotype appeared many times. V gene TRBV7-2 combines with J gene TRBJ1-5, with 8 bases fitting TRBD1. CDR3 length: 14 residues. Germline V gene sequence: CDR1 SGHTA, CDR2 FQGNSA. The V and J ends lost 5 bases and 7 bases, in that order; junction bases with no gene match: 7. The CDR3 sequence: CASSPGTGHQPQHF. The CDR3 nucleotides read TGTGCCAGCAGCCCGGGGACAGGCCACCAGCCCCAGCATTTT.

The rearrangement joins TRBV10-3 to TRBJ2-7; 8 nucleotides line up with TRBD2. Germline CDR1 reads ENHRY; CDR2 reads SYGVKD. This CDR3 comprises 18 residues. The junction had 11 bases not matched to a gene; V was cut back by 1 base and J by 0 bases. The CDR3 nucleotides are TGTGCCATCAGTGAGTTCGGGGGAGCGGGGGATCTCTCCTACGAGCAGTACTTC. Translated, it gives CAISEFGGAGDLSYEQYF.

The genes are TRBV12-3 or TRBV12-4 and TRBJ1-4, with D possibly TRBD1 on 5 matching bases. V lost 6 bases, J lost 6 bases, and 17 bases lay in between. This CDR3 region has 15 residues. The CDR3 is CASSYPRGGDEKLFF. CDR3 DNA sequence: TGTGCCAGCAGCTACCCTCGGGGCGGAGATGAAAAACTGTTTTTT.

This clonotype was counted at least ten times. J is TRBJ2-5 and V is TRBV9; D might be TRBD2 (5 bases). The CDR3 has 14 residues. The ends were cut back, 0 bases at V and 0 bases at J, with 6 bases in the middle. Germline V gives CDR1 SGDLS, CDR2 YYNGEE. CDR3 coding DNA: TGTGCCAGCAGCGTAGGGCGGGACCAAGAGACCCAGTACTTC. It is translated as CASSVGRDQETQYF.

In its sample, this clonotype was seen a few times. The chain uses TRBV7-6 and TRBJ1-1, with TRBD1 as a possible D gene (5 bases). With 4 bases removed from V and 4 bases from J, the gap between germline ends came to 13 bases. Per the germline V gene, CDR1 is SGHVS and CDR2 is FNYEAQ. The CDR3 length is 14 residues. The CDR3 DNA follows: TGTGCCAGCAGCTCGACAGTGTTAGGCACTGAAGCTTTCTTT. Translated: CASSSTVLGTEAFF. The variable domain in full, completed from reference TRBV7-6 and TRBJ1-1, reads GAGVSQSPRYKVTKRGQDVALRCDPISGHVSLYWYRQALGQGPEFLTYFNYEAQQDKSGLPNDRFSAERPEGSISTLTIQRTEQRDSAMYRCASSSTVLGTEAFFGQGTRLTVV.

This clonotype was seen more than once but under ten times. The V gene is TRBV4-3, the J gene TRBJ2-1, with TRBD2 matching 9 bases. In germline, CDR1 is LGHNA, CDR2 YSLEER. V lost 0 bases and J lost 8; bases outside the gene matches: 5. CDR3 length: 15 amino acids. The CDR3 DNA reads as TGCGCCAGCAGCCAAGATTCTAGCGGGGCCGATGAGCAGTTCTTC. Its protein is CASSQDSSGADEQFF.

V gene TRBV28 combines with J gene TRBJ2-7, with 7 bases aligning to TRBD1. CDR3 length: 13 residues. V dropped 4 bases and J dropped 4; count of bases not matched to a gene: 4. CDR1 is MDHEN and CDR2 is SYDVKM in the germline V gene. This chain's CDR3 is CASSSLRGYEQYV. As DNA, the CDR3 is TGTGCCAGCAGTTCCCTCAGGGGGTACGAGCAGTACGTC.

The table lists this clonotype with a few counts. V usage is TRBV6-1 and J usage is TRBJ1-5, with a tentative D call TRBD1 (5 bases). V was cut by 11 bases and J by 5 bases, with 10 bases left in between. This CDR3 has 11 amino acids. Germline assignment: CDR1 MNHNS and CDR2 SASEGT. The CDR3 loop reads CALWGDQPQHF. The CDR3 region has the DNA TGTGCCCTGTGGGGGGATCAGCCCCAGCATTTT.

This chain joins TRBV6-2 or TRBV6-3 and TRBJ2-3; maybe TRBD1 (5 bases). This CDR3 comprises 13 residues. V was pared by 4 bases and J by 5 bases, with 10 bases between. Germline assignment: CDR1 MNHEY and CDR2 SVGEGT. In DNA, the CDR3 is TGTGCCAGCAGTTTGGGGCCGGGAGATACGCAGTATTTT. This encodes CASSLGPGDTQYF.

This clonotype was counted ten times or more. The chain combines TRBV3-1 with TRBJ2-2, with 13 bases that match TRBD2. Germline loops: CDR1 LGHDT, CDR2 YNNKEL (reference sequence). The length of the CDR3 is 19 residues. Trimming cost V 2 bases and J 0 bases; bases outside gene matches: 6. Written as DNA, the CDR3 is TGTGCCAGCAGCCAACCGACTAGCGGGGGGCCCGCGAACACCGGGGAGCTGTTTTTT. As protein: CASSQPTSGGPANTGELFF.

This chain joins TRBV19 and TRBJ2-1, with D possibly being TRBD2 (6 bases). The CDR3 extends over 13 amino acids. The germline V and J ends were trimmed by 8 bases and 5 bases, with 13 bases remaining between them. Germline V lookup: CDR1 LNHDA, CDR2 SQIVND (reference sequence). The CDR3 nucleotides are TGTGCCAGTGTCCGTCGGGGGAACAATGAGCAGTTCTTC. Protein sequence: CASVRRGNNEQFF.

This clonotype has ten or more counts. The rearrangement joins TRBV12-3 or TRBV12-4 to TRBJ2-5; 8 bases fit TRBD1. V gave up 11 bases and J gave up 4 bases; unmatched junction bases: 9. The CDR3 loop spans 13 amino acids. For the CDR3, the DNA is TGTGCCGTAAGACAGGGGCCCCCAGAGACCCAGTACTTC. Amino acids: CAVRQGPPETQYF.

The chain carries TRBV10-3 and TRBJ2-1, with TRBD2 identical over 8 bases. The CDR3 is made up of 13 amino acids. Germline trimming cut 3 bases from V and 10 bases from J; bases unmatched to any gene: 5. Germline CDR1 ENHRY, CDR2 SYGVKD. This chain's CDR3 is CAISEVAGSEQFF. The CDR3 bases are TGTGCCATCAGTGAAGTAGCGGGGAGCGAGCAGTTCTTC.

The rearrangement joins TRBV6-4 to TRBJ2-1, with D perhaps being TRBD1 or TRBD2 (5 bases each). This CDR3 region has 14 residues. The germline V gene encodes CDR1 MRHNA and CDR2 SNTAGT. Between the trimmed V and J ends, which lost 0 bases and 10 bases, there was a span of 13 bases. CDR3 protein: CASSDSFLGVEQFF. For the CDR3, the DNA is TGTGCCAGCAGTGACTCTTTTCTGGGGGTCGAGCAGTTCTTC.

The CDR3 nucleotides are TGTGCCAGCAGCTTATACGGAGGGGAGGGGGAGACCCAGTACTTC. It is translated as CASSLYGGEGETQYF. V and J are TRBV7-3 and TRBJ2-5; TRBD2 matches at 7 bases. This CDR3 has 15 amino acids. With 2 bases clipped from V and 5 bases from J, the junction kept 8 bases outside the gene matches. Germline values: CDR1 SGHTA, CDR2 FQGTGA.

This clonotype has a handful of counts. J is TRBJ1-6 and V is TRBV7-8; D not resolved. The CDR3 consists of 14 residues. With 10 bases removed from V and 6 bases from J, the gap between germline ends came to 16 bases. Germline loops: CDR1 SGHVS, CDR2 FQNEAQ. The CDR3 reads CATSEGGSNSPLHF. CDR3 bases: TGTGCCACCTCGGAAGGCGGCTCTAATTCACCCCTCCACTTT.

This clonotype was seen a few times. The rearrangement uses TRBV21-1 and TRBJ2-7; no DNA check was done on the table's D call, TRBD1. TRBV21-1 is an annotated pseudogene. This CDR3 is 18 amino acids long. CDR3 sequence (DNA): TGTGCCCCAACACCCACCGGCCTGGGGCAGGGAGGTTTGGGGGAGCAGTACGTC. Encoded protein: CAPTPTGLGQGGLGEQYV.

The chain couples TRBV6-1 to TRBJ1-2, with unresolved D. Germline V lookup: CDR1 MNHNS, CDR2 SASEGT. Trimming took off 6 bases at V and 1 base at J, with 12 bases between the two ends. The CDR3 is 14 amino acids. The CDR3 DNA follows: TGTGCCAGCAGCGGCAGGTCACGTAACTATGGCTACACCTTC. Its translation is CASSGRSRNYGYTF.

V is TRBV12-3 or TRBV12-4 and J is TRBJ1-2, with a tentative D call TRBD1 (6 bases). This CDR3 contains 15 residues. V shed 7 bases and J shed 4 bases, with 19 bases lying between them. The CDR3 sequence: CASTLGGGGFYGYTF. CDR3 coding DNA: TGTGCCAGCACCCTAGGGGGGGGTGGCTTCTATGGCTACACCTTC.

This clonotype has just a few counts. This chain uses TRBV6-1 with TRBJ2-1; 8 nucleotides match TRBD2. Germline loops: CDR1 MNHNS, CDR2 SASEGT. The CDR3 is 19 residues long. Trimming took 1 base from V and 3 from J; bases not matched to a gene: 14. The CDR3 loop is CASSEVATGGNGLYNEQFF. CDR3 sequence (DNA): TGTGCCAGCAGTGAAGTCGCGACGGGAGGGAACGGCCTCTACAATGAGCAGTTCTTC.